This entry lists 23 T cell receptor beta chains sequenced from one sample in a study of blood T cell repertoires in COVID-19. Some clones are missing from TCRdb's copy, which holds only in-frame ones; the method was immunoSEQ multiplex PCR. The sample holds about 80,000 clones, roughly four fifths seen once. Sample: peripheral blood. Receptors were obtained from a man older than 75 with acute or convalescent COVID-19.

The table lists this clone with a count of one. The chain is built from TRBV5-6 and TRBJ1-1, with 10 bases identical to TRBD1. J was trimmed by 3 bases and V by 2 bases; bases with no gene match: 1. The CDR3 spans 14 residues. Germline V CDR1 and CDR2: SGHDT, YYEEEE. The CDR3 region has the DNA TGTGCCAGCAGCTTTGGGACAGGGGACACTGAAGCTTTCTTT. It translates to CASSFGTGDTEAFF. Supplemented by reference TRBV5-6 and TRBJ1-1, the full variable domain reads DAGVTQSPTHLIKTRGQQVTLRCSPKSGHDTVSWYQQALGQGPQFIFQYYEEEERQRGNFPDRFSGHQFPNYSSELNVNALLLGDSALYLCASSFGTGDTEAFFGQGTRLTVV.

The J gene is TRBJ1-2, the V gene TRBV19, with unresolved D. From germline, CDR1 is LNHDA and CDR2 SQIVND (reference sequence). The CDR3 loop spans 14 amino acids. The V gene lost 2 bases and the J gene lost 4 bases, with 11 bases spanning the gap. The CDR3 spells CASSISPVFYGYTF. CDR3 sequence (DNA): TGTGCCAGTAGTATATCCCCAGTTTTCTATGGCTACACCTTC. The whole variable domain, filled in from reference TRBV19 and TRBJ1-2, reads DGGITQSPKYLFRKEGQNVTLSCEQNLNHDAMYWYRQDPGQGLRLIYYSQIVNDFQKGDIAEGYSVSREKKESFPLTVTSAQKNPTAFYLCASSISPVFYGYTFGSGTRLTVV.

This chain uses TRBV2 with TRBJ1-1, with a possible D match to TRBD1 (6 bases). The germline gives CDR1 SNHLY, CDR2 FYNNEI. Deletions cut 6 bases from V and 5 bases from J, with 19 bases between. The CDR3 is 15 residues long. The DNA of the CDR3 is TGTGCCAGCAGCGAATCACCCAGGGGCCTAACTGAAGCTTTCTTT. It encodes CASSESPRGLTEAFF.

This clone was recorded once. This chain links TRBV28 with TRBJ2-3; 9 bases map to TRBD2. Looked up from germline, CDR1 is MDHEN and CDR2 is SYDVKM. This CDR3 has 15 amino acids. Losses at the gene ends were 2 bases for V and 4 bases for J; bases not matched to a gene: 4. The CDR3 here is CASSLGGGASDTQYF. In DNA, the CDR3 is TGTGCCAGCAGTTTAGGCGGGGGGGCCTCAGATACGCAGTATTTT.

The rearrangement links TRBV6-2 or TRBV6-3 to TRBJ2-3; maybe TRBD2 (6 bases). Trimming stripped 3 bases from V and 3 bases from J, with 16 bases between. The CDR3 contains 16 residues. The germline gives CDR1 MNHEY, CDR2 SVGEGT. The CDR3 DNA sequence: TGTGCCAGCAGTTATGATGGCGGGGCTCTAACAGATACGCAGTATTTT. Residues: CASSYDGGALTDTQYF.

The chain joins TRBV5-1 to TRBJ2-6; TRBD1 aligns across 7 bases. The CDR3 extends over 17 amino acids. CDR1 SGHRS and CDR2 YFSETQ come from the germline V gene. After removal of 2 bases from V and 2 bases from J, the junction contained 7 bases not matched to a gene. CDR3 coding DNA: TGCGCCAGCAGCTTAAGCCCACAGGGGACTGGGGCCAACGTCCTGACTTTC. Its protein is CASSLSPQGTGANVLTF.

CDR3 region: CASSPGRERGANVLTF. CDR3 bases: TGTGCCAGCTCTCCCGGGAGGGAAAGAGGGGCCAACGTCCTGACTTTC. The J gene is TRBJ2-6, the V gene TRBV18, with TRBD2 matching over 8 bases. The CDR3 length is 16 residues. Germline CDR1 KGHSH, CDR2 LQKENI. V trimming: 6 bases; J trimming: 4 bases; junction bases outside the gene matches: 8.

The CDR3 sequence is CASSYRHLSTDTQYF. DNA of the CDR3: TGTGCCAGCAGTTACCGACACCTTAGCACAGATACGCAGTATTTT. This chain links TRBV6-5 with TRBJ2-3; D unclear. Looked up from germline, CDR1 is MNHEY and CDR2 is SVGAGI. The germline V and J ends were trimmed by 2 bases and 0 bases, with 9 bases remaining between them. This CDR3 is 15 amino acids long.

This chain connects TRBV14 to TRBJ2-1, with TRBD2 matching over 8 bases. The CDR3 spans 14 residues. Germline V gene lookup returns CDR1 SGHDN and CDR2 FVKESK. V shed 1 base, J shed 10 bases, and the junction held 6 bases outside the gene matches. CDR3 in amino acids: CASSQAISGGEQFF. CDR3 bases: TGTGCCAGCAGCCAAGCGATCAGCGGGGGAGAGCAGTTCTTC.

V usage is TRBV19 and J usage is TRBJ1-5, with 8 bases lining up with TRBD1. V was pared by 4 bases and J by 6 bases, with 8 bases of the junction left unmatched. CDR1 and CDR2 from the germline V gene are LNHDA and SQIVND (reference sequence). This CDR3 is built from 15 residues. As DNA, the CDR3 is TGTGCCAGTAGTACCTTGACAGGGGATATTCAGCCCCAGCATTTT. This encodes CASSTLTGDIQPQHF.

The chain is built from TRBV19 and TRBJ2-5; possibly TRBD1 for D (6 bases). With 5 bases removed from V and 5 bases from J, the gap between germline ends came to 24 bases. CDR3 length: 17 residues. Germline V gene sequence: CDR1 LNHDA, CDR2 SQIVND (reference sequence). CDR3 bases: TGTGCCAGTAGTCCGGCATGGGACATCCGCGCCCATGAGACCCAGTACTTC. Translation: CASSPAWDIRAHETQYF.

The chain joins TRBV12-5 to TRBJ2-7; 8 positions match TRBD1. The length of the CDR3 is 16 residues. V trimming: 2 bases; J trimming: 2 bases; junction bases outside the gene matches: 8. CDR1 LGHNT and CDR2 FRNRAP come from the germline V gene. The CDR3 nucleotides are TGTGCTAGTGGTTTGTCCCCGGGACAGGTAACCTACGAGCAGTACTTC. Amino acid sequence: CASGLSPGQVTYEQYF.

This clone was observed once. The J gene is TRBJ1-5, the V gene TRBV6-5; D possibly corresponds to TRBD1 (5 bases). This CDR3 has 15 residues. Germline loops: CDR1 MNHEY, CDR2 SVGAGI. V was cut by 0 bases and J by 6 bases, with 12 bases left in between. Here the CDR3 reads CASSYSGQGVQPQHF. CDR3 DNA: TGTGCCAGCAGTTACTCAGGGCAGGGCGTTCAGCCCCAGCATTTT.

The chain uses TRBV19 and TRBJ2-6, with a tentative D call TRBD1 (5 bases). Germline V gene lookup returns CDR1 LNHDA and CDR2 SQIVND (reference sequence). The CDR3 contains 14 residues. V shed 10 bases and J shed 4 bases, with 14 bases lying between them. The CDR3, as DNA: TGTGCCACCGCAGGGTCCTCCGGGGCCAACGTCCTGACTTTC. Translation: CATAGSSGANVLTF.

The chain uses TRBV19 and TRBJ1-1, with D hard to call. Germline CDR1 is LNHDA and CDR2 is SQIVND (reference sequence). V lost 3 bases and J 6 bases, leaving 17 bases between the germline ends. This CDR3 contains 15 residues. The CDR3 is CASSIISGSVAEAFF. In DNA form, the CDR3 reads TGTGCCAGTAGTATTATTTCGGGGAGCGTTGCTGAAGCTTTCTTT.

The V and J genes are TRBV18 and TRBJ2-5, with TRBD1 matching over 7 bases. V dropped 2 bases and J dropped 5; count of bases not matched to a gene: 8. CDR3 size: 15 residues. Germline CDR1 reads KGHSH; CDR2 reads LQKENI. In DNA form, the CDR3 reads TGTGCCAGCTCACCATTCAGGACAGGCCTTGAGACCCAGTACTTC. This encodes CASSPFRTGLETQYF.

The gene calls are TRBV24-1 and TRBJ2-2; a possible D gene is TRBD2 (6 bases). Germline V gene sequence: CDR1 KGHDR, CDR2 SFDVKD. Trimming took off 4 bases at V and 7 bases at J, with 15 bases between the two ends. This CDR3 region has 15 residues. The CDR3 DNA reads TGTGCCACCAGTGACGGCGGGACCCCGGTCGGGGAGCTGTTTTTT. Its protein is CATSDGGTPVGELFF.

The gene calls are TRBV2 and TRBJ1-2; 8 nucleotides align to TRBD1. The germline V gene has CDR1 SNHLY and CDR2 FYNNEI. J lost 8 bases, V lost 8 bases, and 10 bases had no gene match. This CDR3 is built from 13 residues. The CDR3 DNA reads TGTGCCAGCCAAAACCAGGGGGCGGGAGGCTACACCTTC. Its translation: CASQNQGAGGYTF.

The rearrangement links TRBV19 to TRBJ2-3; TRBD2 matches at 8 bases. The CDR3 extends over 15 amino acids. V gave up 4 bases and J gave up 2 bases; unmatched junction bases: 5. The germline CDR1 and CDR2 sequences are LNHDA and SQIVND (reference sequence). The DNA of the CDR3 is TGTGCCAGTAGTACCCGGGGGGGGTTCACAGATACGCAGTATTTT. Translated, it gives CASSTRGGFTDTQYF.

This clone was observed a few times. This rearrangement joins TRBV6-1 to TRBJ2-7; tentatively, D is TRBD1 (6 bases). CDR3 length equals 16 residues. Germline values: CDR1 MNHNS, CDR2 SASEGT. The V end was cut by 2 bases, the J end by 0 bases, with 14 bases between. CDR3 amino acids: CASSELGTQISYEQYF. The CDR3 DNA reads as TGTGCCAGCAGTGAACTCGGGACACAAATCTCCTACGAGCAGTACTTC.

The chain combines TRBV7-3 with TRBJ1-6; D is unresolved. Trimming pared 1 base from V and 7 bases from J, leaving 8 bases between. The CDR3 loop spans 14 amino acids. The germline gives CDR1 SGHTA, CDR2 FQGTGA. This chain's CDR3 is CASSLIGGNSPLHF. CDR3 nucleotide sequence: TGTGCCAGCAGCTTAATTGGAGGGAATTCACCCCTCCACTTT.

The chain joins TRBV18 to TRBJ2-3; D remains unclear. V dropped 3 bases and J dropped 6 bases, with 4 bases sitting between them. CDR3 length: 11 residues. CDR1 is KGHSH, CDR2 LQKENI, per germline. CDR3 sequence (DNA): TGTGCCAGCTCACCCTCGGATACGCAGTATTTT. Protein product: CASSPSDTQYF.

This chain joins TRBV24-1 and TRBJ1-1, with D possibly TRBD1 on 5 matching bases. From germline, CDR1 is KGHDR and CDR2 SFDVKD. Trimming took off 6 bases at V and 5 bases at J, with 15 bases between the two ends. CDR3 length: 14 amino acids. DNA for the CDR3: TGTGCCACCAGTCATTCAAGGGGTAGGACTGAAGCTTTCTTT. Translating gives CATSHSRGRTEAFF.